A single sample gave rise to the 21 T cell receptor beta chains below, sequenced in a study of beta chain features in type 1 diabetes. Study-wide results and limits: In all four CD4+ subsets, TCRB CDR3 length was significantly, moderately reduced in type 1 diabetes.

The authors reverse transcribed all of the isolated RNA, so sequencing captured expressed TCRB transcripts. Profiled with immunoSEQ multiplex PCR; TCRdb holds only in-frame clones, not every one. The repertoire includes 280,000 or so clones, about 15% of them detected once, and around 0.015% sits in the top ten. Antigen specificity for these receptors is unknown. Material for sequencing was naive CD4+ T cells from blood. The receptors originated from a man younger than 30 with type 1 diabetes.

V is TRBV28 and J is TRBJ1-5; 9 nucleotides agree with TRBD1. The CDR3 spans 17 residues. The junction had 18 bases not matched to a gene; V was cut back by 8 bases and J by 7 bases. CDR1 MDHEN and CDR2 SYDVKM come from the germline V gene. The chain's CDR3 is CASRRGRRQGVLQPQHF. In DNA form, the CDR3 reads TGTGCCAGCCGACGCGGAAGGCGACAGGGGGTATTGCAGCCCCAGCATTTT.

This rearrangement joins TRBV30 to TRBJ2-3; D possibly corresponds to TRBD1 (6 bases). The CDR3 totals 16 residues. CDR1 is GTSNPN, CDR2 SVGIG, per germline (reference sequence). V was pared by 7 bases and J by 4 bases, with 24 bases between. CDR3 nucleotide sequence: TGTGCCTCCTCATTTACGACAGGTACGGGACCAGATACGCAGTATTTT. It encodes CASSFTTGTGPDTQYF.

The sample holds a few counts of this clone. The chain is built from TRBV29-1 and TRBJ2-3; 9 bases are shared with TRBD1. The V segment lost 7 bases and the J segment 1 base; nucleotides outside the gene matches: 6. Germline V gene sequence: CDR1 SQVTM, CDR2 ANQGSEA. The CDR3 runs 14 residues. The CDR3: CSAPRTGGTDTQYF. The CDR3 DNA follows: TGCAGCGCCCCCCGGACAGGGGGCACAGATACGCAGTATTTT.

The table lists this clone with a few counts. The V gene is TRBV5-1, the J gene TRBJ2-6, with 8 bases identical to TRBD1. Germline lookup yields CDR1 SGHRS and CDR2 YFSETQ. The CDR3 is 16 residues long. J was trimmed by 0 bases and V by 6 bases; bases with no gene match: 5. This chain's CDR3 is CASTDRVGSGANVLTF. The CDR3 nucleotides are TGCGCCAGCACGGACAGGGTTGGCTCTGGGGCCAACGTCCTGACTTTC.

The J gene is TRBJ1-5, the V gene TRBV19; D is unclear. In germline, CDR1 is LNHDA, CDR2 SQIVND (reference sequence). The CDR3 has 13 amino acids. V was pared by 3 bases and J by 6 bases, with 9 bases between. CDR3 nucleotide sequence: TGTGCCAGTAGTATGTCGGGTGGTCAGCCCCAGCATTTT. Encoded protein: CASSMSGGQPQHF.

This chain links TRBV29-1 with TRBJ2-7, with TRBD1 matching 10 bases. The CDR3 consists of 17 residues. Germline V lookup: CDR1 SQVTM, CDR2 ANQGSEA. The trim removed 3 bases at V and 4 bases at J, leaving 15 bases unmatched. The CDR3 DNA is TGCAGCGTTGAGCCGAGAGGGGGACAGGGGAAAAAGTACGAGCAGTACTTC. Its translation: CSVEPRGGQGKKYEQYF.

This chain connects TRBV27 to TRBJ1-2; 9 bases fit TRBD1. This CDR3 is built from 13 residues. V shed 6 bases, J shed 7 bases, and the junction held 6 bases outside the gene matches. From germline, CDR1 is MNHEY and CDR2 SMNVEV (reference sequence). The CDR3 coding sequence is TGTGCCAGCAGGCCACAGGGGGCTGGTGGCTACACCTTC. This gives the protein CASRPQGAGGYTF.

This clone showed up just a few times. The V gene is TRBV5-6, the J gene TRBJ1-1, with TRBD1 matching over 7 bases. From germline, CDR1 is SGHDT and CDR2 YYEEEE. The V gene end was trimmed by 7 bases and the J gene end by 4 bases; junction bases not matched to a gene: 7. The CDR3 is made up of 13 amino acids. The chain's CDR3 is CASGGTVGTEAFF. The CDR3 DNA reads TGTGCCAGCGGGGGGACAGTGGGCACTGAAGCTTTCTTT.

In its sample, this clone was seen a few times. The chain recombines TRBV30 with TRBJ1-1; no firm D call. The length of the CDR3 is 13 residues. Trimming shortened V by 2 bases and J by 11 bases, and 18 bases separated the two germline ends. The germline gives CDR1 GTSNPN, CDR2 SVGIG (reference sequence). CDR3 residues: CAWSLPGLYRAFF. The CDR3 DNA reads as TGTGCCTGGAGTCTTCCAGGACTTTATAGGGCTTTCTTT.

The CDR3 coding sequence is TGCAGCGTTGGAACTCCCGGGACAGGGAAGTTCCGCCAGTTCTTC. Its protein is CSVGTPGTGKFRQFF. This chain uses TRBV29-1 with TRBJ2-1; 9 positions match TRBD1. Germline loops: CDR1 SQVTM, CDR2 ANQGSEA. The CDR3 is 15 residues long. Unmatched junction bases numbered 17, after V lost 4 bases and J lost 13 bases.

This clone appeared a few times. This chain joins TRBV27 and TRBJ2-1; a possible D gene is TRBD2 (5 bases). The CDR3 sequence is 15 residues long. Trimming pared 2 bases from V and 4 bases from J, leaving 12 bases between. The germline CDR1 and CDR2 sequences are MNHEY and SMNVEV (reference sequence). This chain's CDR3 is CASSLKKRRYNEQFF. The CDR3 DNA is TGTGCCAGCAGTTTAAAGAAAAGGAGGTACAATGAGCAGTTCTTC.

This clone was recorded a few times. The chain combines TRBV5-6 with TRBJ2-7, with 11 positions matching TRBD1. The V gene end was trimmed by 3 bases and the J gene end by 5 bases; junction bases not matched to a gene: 10. Germline lookup yields CDR1 SGHDT and CDR2 YYEEEE. CDR3 length: 16 residues. The DNA of the CDR3 is TGTGCCAGCAGCTGGCTGGGACAGGGGGTGGCCCACGAGCAGTACTTC. This translates into CASSWLGQGVAHEQYF.

This clone has more than one count but fewer than ten. CDR3 nucleotides: TGTGCTAGTGGTTTTTCTTGGACAGCCCAACATCGGGGAACTTACGAGCAGTACTTC. It specifies CASGFSWTAQHRGTYEQYF. The chain recombines TRBV12-5 with TRBJ2-7; maybe TRBD1 (6 bases). CDR3 size: 19 residues. V lost 3 bases and J lost 4, with 28 bases in between. Per the germline V gene, CDR1 is LGHNT and CDR2 is FRNRAP.

This clone appeared a few times. V and J are TRBV7-9 and TRBJ2-3; maybe TRBD1 (5 bases). V was shortened by 0 bases and J by 3 bases, with 16 bases between the two germline ends. The germline V gene has CDR1 SEHNR and CDR2 FQNEAQ (reference sequence). The CDR3 runs to 17 residues. The CDR3 region is CASSLALGATSTDTQYF. The CDR3 region has the DNA TGTGCCAGCAGCTTAGCGCTTGGGGCGACCTCAACAGATACGCAGTATTTT.

V is TRBV5-4 and J is TRBJ2-3, with 13 bases that match TRBD2. V dropped 3 bases and J dropped 3; count of bases not matched to a gene: 7. This CDR3 has 17 amino acids. Germline V gene data show CDR1 as SGHNT and CDR2 as YYREEE (reference sequence). The chain's CDR3 is CASSSGTSGVATDTQYF. The DNA for the CDR3 is TGTGCCAGCAGCTCCGGGACTAGCGGGGTGGCGACAGATACGCAGTATTTT.

V is TRBV19 and J is TRBJ1-5; D is uncertain. The CDR3 is 13 residues long. Trimming pared 4 bases from V and 2 bases from J, leaving 6 bases between. Germline V CDR1 and CDR2: LNHDA, SQIVND (reference sequence). The CDR3, as DNA: TGTGCCAGTAGTACATTTGGCAATCAGCCCCAGCATTTT. Protein product: CASSTFGNQPQHF. Full variable domain (outside the CDR3, taken from reference TRBV19 and TRBJ1-5): DGGITQSPKYLFRKEGQNVTLSCEQNLNHDAMYWYRQDPGQGLRLIYYSQIVNDFQKGDIAEGYSVSREKKESFPLTVTSAQKNPTAFYLCASSTFGNQPQHFGDGTRLSIL.

In its sample, this clone was seen a few times. This chain uses TRBV6-5 with TRBJ2-3; maybe TRBD2 (5 bases). The CDR3 runs to 15 residues. Germline V gives CDR1 MNHEY, CDR2 SVGAGI. Between the trimmed V and J ends, which lost 8 bases and 4 bases, there was a span of 19 bases. The CDR3 spells CASARGRRTPDTQYF. CDR3 bases: TGTGCCAGCGCCCGCGGGCGGCGGACGCCAGATACGCAGTATTTT.

V is TRBV9 and J is TRBJ2-1; 8 bases agree with TRBD2. The length of the CDR3 is 18 residues. The V segment lost 0 bases and the J segment 7 bases; nucleotides outside the gene matches: 15. CDR1 SGDLS and CDR2 YYNGEE come from the germline V gene. The CDR3 sequence: CASSVGGRGLATRNEQFF. CDR3 nucleotide sequence: TGTGCCAGCAGCGTAGGGGGAAGAGGACTAGCCACCCGAAATGAGCAGTTCTTC.

This chain joins TRBV11-2 and TRBJ1-2; D is uncertain. V was cut by 4 bases and J by 5 bases, with 14 bases left in between. This CDR3 comprises 14 residues. Germline CDR1 SGHAT, CDR2 FQNNGV. The CDR3 nucleotides are TGTGCCAGCAGCTCACGCCCGACTCCTTATGGCTACACCTTC. It codes for CASSSRPTPYGYTF.

In its sample, this clone was seen a few times. CDR3 bases: TGCAGCGTTGGGGGACAGGGTAGAACCCAGTACTTC. This translates into CSVGGQGRTQYF. The chain couples TRBV29-1 to TRBJ2-5, with 9 bases that match TRBD1. CDR3 size: 12 residues. The germline gives CDR1 SQVTM, CDR2 ANQGSEA. V shed 4 bases and J 8 bases; nucleotides not matched to a gene: 5.

V is TRBV25-1 and J is TRBJ2-5; 13 nucleotides line up with TRBD2. CDR1 is MGHDK and CDR2 is SYGVNS in the germline V gene. V lost 1 base to trimming and J lost 3 bases; unmatched junction nucleotides: 5. This CDR3 is built from 17 residues. The CDR3 sequence is CASSESRTSGSEETQYF. The DNA of the CDR3 is TGTGCCAGCAGTGAATCCCGGACTAGCGGGAGCGAAGAGACCCAGTACTTC.